This TCR beta chain came from a study of OX40 agonist ivuxolimab in advanced cancers. This CDR3 contains 16 residues. Looked up from germline, CDR1 is PRHDT and CDR2 is FYEKMQ (reference sequence). Trimming took 3 bases from V and 9 from J; bases not matched to a gene: 8. Generated by immunoSEQ multiplex PCR, the TCRdb table keeps only in-frame clones and is missing some. The data contain 75,000 to 100,000 clones, around nine tenths of them singletons. The sequence was obtained from an adult with an advanced solid tumor such as melanoma, head and neck, liver or kidney cancer. The input for sequencing was CD4+ or CD8+ T cells sorted from blood, taken in a trial of the OX40 agonist ivuxolimab. The gene calls are TRBV13 and TRBJ2-3; 14 bases agree with TRBD2. The CDR3, as DNA: TGTGCCAGCAGCTTGGGACTAGCGGGAGAAGTTGGGACGCAGTATTTT. Translated, it gives CASSLGLAGEVGTQYF.